This T cell receptor (beta chain) was sequenced for a study of T-cell reconstitution after alpha-beta-depleted transplantation in children. Study-wide results and caveats: After transplant, at about two months, alpha-beta T cells were reportedly derived from several hundred expanded graft clones. It was surviving recipient T cells and thymic progenitors that gave some patients high TCRbeta diversity at day 60. Among T cells one year after transplant, newly produced cells accounted for most counts and diversity.

V dropped 5 bases and J dropped 5 bases, with 36 bases sitting between them. CDR3 length equals 21 residues. Germline V lookup: CDR1 SGHAT, CDR2 FQNNGV. For this clonotype: Its specificity is unknown.

Researchers prepared the TCRbeta library using unique molecular identifiers, the study reports. One entry per CDR3 protein results from TCRdb running MiXCR on the PCR reads. The repertoire has around 190,000 distinct CDR3 sequences, approximately 7% of them found once; the top ten carry about 6%. V is TRBV11-2 and J is TRBJ1-2, with D unclear. This receptor was taken from a boy aged 2 to 10 with acute lymphoblastic leukemia, due to receive a stem cell transplant. Specimen: PBMCs, collected before TCRalphabeta/CD19-depleted stem cell transplant. Here the CDR3 DNA reads TGTGCCAGCAGCCCCGGTGGGCCCACGAGGGTTAACCTACAACCTAGGTATGGCTACACCTTC. Translating gives CASSPGGPTRVNLQPRYGYTF.